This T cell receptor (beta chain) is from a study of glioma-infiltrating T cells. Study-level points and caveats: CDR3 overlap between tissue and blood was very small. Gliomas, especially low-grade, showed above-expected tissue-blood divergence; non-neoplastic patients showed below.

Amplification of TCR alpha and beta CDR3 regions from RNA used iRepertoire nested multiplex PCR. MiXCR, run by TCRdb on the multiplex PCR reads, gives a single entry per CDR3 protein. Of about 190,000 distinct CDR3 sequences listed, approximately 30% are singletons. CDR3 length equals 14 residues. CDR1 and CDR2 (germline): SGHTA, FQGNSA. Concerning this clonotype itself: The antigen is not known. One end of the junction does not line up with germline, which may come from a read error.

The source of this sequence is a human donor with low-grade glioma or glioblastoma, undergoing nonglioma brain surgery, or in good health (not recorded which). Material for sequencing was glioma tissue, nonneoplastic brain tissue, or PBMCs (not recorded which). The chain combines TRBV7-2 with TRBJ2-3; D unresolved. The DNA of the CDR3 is TGTGCCGGCAGCTTCCCCACACAAACAGATACGCGGTATTTT. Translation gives CAGSFPTQTDTRYF.